The 2 T cell receptor beta chains listed next were all sequenced from one sample in a study of cytomegalovirus exposure and HLA in healthy donors. Data came from immunoSEQ multiplex PCR; TCRdb stores just in-frame clones and leaves some out. This table has about 250,000 clones, about 90% appearing once. The source material was PBMCs. These receptors all stem from a man aged 18 to 30 in good health and CMV-seropositive.

The V and J genes are TRBV14 and TRBJ2-1; no clear D gene. Trimming took off 4 bases at V and 0 bases at J, with 10 bases between the two ends. Germline V gene data show CDR1 as SGHDN and CDR2 as FVKESK. The CDR3 is 15 amino acids. The CDR3 region is CASSPLRSSYNEQFF. DNA of the CDR3: TGTGCCAGCAGCCCCCTCCGGAGCTCCTACAATGAGCAGTTCTTC.

This clone was detected only a few times. The chain uses TRBV6-1 and TRBJ2-7, with TRBD1 as a possible D gene (6 bases). Germline V gene sequence: CDR1 MNHNS, CDR2 SASEGT. The CDR3 loop spans 14 amino acids. V lost 0 bases and J 4 bases, leaving 10 bases between the germline ends. This CDR3 reads CASSEAPGAYEQYF. In nucleotides, the CDR3 is TGTGCCAGCAGTGAAGCCCCAGGGGCTTACGAGCAGTACTTC.